One TCR beta chain is described in this entry. These data come from a study of cytomegalovirus exposure and HLA in healthy donors. The junction had 4 bases not matched to a gene; V was cut back by 6 bases and J by 6 bases. The CDR3 extends over 12 amino acids. The V gene's germline CDR1 is ENHRY and CDR2 SYGVKD. PCR involved 60 Vbeta and 13 Jbeta primers. Generated by immunoSEQ multiplex PCR, the TCRdb table keeps only in-frame clones and is missing some. The top ten hold around 28% of the sample, which has fewer than 150,000 clones, about 75% seen once. The V and J genes are TRBV10-3 and TRBJ1-2, with 7 bases identical to TRBD1. Sequenced sample: PBMCs. This clonotype originated in a man aged 55 to 69 in good health and CMV-seropositive. CDR3: CAISRDRNGYTF. CDR3 DNA sequence: TGTGCCATCAGCAGGGACAGAAATGGCTACACCTTC.